The 14 T cell receptor beta chains presented below share a single source sample, sequenced in a study of regulatory T cells in long-lasting Graves disease. Documented time point: newly diagnosed GD, antithyroid drugs for less than 3 months. The TCR library was made from RNA that had been extracted from PBMCs in TRIzol. The TCR beta library used iRepertoire HTBI primers with Arm-PCR amplification of CDR3. A single record per CDR3 protein comes from TCRdb applying MiXCR to the multiplex PCR reads. The sample holds about 470,000 distinct CDR3 sequences, 14% to 15% seen once. This same sample was also part of a study on T cells in Graves' hyperthyroidism and ophthalmopathy.

This sample comprised peripheral blood mononuclear cells (PBMCs), obtained at new diagnosis, from a patient treated with antithyroid drugs. These receptors were collected from a woman under 40 with Graves disease.

This clonotype was seen more than once but under ten times. V is TRBV19 and J is TRBJ1-2; D is perhaps TRBD1 (5 bases). Trimming cost V 6 bases and J 7 bases, with 15 bases left between them. Germline V gene data show CDR1 as LNHDA and CDR2 as SQIVND (reference sequence). The CDR3 is 13 residues long. CDR3 DNA sequence: TGTGCCAGTAGCCTAGGGACCACCTCTGGCTACACCTTC. It translates to CASSLGTTSGYTF.

This clonotype was recorded many times. The V call is TRBV11-2, the J call TRBJ2-7; possible D gene TRBD1, 6 bases. Germline V lookup: CDR1 SGHAT, CDR2 FQNNGV. The CDR3 sequence is 13 residues long. Deletions cut 4 bases from V and 4 bases from J, with 11 bases between. In nucleotides, the CDR3 is TGTGCCAGCAGCTACGGACAGCATTACGAGCAGTACTTC. Protein: CASSYGQHYEQYF.

This clonotype showed up many times. The chain links TRBV10-2 to TRBJ2-1; maybe TRBD1 (6 bases). CDR1 WSHSY and CDR2 SAAADI come from the germline V gene. V gave up 4 bases and J gave up 1 base, with 14 bases separating them. The CDR3 contains 16 residues. CDR3 loop: CASSADRQPSYNEQFF. The CDR3 region has the DNA TGCGCCAGCAGTGCCGACAGGCAACCTTCCTACAATGAGCAGTTCTTC.

This clonotype was counted between two and nine times. The chain carries TRBV27 and TRBJ2-4; 9 bases are shared with TRBD2. The V gene's germline CDR1 is MNHEY and CDR2 SMNVEV (reference sequence). The CDR3 spans 15 residues. The junction had 3 bases not matched to a gene; V was cut back by 6 bases and J by 0 bases. The CDR3 protein is CASRAGGLAKNIQYF. CDR3 nucleotide sequence: TGTGCCAGCAGGGCGGGAGGGCTAGCCAAAAACATTCAGTACTTC.

This clonotype was seen many times. The V gene is TRBV6-1, the J gene TRBJ2-7, with 13 bases that match TRBD2. The germline V gene encodes CDR1 MNHNS and CDR2 SASEGT. The CDR3 is made up of 21 amino acids. V lost 7 bases to trimming and J lost 2 bases; unmatched junction nucleotides: 23. DNA for the CDR3: TGTGCCAGCACCAAAACACCCCCCCTACTAGCGGGAGGGTACCAAACCTACGAGCAGTACTTC. This translates into CASTKTPPLLAGGYQTYEQYF.

This clonotype has a count of ten or more. The genes are TRBV7-8 and TRBJ2-3, with TRBD2 as a possible D gene (7 bases). Germline assignment: CDR1 SGHVS and CDR2 FQNEAQ. Trimming took off 7 bases at V and 2 bases at J, with 16 bases between the two ends. The CDR3 loop spans 15 amino acids. CDR3 coding DNA: TGTGCCAGCACCGGGGGAGGGGGAATCACAGATACGCAGTATTTT. Translating it yields CASTGGGGITDTQYF.

The table lists this clonotype with many counts. Here the CDR3 reads CASVGGSKGEQYF. For the CDR3, the DNA is TGTGCCAGCGTGGGAGGGAGTAAGGGCGAGCAGTACTTC. V usage is TRBV7-2 and J usage is TRBJ2-7, with TRBD2 matching over 7 bases. CDR1 and CDR2 from the germline V gene are SGHTA and FQGNSA. Trimming cost V 8 bases and J 6 bases; bases outside gene matches: 10. The length of the CDR3 is 13 residues.

This clonotype was counted a few times. The rearrangement joins TRBV2 to TRBJ1-4, with 9 nucleotides matching TRBD1. The CDR3 totals 19 residues. Germline CDR1 is SNHLY and CDR2 is FYNNEI. Losses at the gene ends were 5 bases for V and 0 bases for J; bases not matched to a gene: 13. The chain's CDR3 is CASSYSRDRVVATNEKLFF. CDR3 in DNA: TGTGCCAGCAGTTACTCCCGGGACAGGGTAGTAGCAACTAATGAAAAACTGTTTTTT.

The chain has TRBV12-5 and TRBJ2-3; D unclear. The CDR3 consists of 15 residues. The V and J ends lost 0 bases and 3 bases respectively, with 10 bases between them. Germline loops: CDR1 LGHNT, CDR2 FRNRAP. The DNA of the CDR3 is TGTGCTAGTGGTTTGGTACTTGGGTGGACAGATACGCAGTATTTT. This encodes CASGLVLGWTDTQYF.

The chain links TRBV20-1 to TRBJ2-3; the D is unclear. CDR1 is DFQATT, CDR2 SNEGSKA, per germline (reference sequence). CDR3 length: 14 amino acids. V lost 1 base and J 0 bases, leaving 8 bases between the germline ends. DNA of the CDR3: TGCAGTGCTAGAGTAAGCGTCAGCACAGATACGCAGTATTTT. Translation gives CSARVSVSTDTQYF.

This clonotype occurred a few times. The DNA of the CDR3 is TGCGCCAGCAGGTCCCTGGAGGGGGCTAATGAAAAACTGTTTTTT. Translated, it gives CASRSLEGANEKLFF. V is TRBV4-1 and J is TRBJ1-4, with D perhaps matching TRBD1 (6 bases). Trimming cost V 6 bases and J 3 bases, with 14 bases left between them. The germline gives CDR1 MGHRA, CDR2 YSYEKL. The CDR3 runs 15 residues.

This clonotype appeared many times. The chain uses TRBV18 and TRBJ1-5; 10 bases align to TRBD1. Per germline, CDR1 KGHSH and CDR2 LQKENI. CDR3 length: 15 amino acids. V lost 3 bases, J lost 2 bases, and 1 base stayed unmatched. CDR3 amino acids: CASSPGTGGNQPQHF. Here the CDR3 DNA reads TGTGCCAGCTCACCCGGGACAGGGGGCAATCAGCCCCAGCATTTT.

This clonotype was detected only a few times. The J gene is TRBJ1-5, the V gene TRBV19; D is unresolved. Trimming stripped 6 bases from V and 0 bases from J, with 12 bases between. This CDR3 is 15 amino acids long. CDR1 is LNHDA, CDR2 SQIVND, per germline (reference sequence). The CDR3 DNA reads as TGTGCCAGTAGATACTCCAGATATAGCAATCAGCCCCAGCATTTT. Translating gives CASRYSRYSNQPQHF.

This clonotype showed up just a few times. The chain recombines TRBV6-1 with TRBJ1-1; the D is unclear. CDR1 is MNHNS and CDR2 is SASEGT in the germline V gene. V dropped 5 bases and J dropped 0 bases, with 16 bases sitting between them. The CDR3 contains 16 residues. The CDR3 coding sequence is TGTGCCAGCAGTTACCCCGAGGGTCGGGTGAACACTGAAGCTTTCTTT. This encodes CASSYPEGRVNTEAFF.